The source of this TCR beta chain is a study of cytomegalovirus exposure and HLA in healthy donors. CDR1 is LGHNA, CDR2 YNFKEQ, per germline. The trim removed 5 bases at V and 6 bases at J, leaving 15 bases unmatched. This CDR3 region has 16 residues. Findings and limits, study-wide: Most of the CMV-associated TCR beta chains (in a later analysis) appeared to be HLA-restricted. Upon later analysis, TCR association rates were observed to vary by HLA locus, being highest for DRB1 and lowest for HLA-C. As confirmed in vitro, a few CMV-associated chains were specific for CMV antigens. Researchers reported in a later analysis that a missense DCLRE1C variant was tied to TCR beta V- and J-gene trimming.

The primer mix had 60 Vbeta and 13 Jbeta primers. Here immunoSEQ multiplex PCR was the method, and the copy in TCRdb shows in-frame clones only, minus some. Seen here are under 250,000 clones, around 77% observed once, and the top ten hold nearly 3%. Notes on this clone: Its antigen remains unidentified.

The clonotype originates from a woman under 40 in good health and CMV-seronegative. The sequenced material came from PBMCs. The J gene is TRBJ1-2, the V gene TRBV4-2, with 7 bases aligning to TRBD1. The DNA of the CDR3 is TGTGCCAGCAGCACACGTTACAGGGGTCCTCCTCATGGCTACACCTTC. It encodes CASSTRYRGPPHGYTF.